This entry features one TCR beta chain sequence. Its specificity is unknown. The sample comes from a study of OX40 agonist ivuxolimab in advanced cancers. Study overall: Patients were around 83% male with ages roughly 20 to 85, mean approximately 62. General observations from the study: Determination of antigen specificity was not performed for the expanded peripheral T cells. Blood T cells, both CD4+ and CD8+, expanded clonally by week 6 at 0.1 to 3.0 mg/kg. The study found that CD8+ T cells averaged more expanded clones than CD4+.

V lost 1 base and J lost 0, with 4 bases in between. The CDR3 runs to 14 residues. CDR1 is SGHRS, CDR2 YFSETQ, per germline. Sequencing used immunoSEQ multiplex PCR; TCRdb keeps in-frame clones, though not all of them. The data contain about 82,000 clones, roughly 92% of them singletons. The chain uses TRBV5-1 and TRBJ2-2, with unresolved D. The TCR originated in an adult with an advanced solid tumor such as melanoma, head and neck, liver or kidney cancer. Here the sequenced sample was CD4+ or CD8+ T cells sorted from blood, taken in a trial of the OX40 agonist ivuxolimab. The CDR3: CASSLTANTGELFF. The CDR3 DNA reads TGCGCCAGCAGCTTGACGGCGAACACCGGGGAGCTGTTTTTT.